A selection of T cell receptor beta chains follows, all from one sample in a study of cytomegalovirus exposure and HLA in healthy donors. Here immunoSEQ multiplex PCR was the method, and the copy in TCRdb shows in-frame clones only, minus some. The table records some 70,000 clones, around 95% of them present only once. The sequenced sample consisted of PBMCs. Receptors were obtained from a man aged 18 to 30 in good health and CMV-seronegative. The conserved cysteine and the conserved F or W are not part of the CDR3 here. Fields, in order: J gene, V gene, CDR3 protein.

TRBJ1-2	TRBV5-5	ASSPGQKDYGYT
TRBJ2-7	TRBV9	ASSVEGGAYEQY
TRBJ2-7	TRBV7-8	ASSPLGQPYEQY
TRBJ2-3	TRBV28	ASRSGTGGSDTQY
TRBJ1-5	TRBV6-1	ASMRSLEPQH
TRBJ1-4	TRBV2	ASTEWGVINEKLF
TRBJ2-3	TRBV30	ACPTGGGTDTQY
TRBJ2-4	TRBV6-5	ASSLGQGTKNIQY
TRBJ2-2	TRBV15	ATSRDIDRVNTGELF
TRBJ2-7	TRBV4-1	ASSQGGQGGTYYEQY
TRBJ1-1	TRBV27	ASSEGARTEAF
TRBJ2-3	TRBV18	ASSSDRGRDTQY
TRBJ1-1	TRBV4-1	ASSLEAESAEAF
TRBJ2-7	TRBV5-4	ASSVGQGSYEQY
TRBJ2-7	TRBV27	ASSLGHEQY
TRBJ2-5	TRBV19	ASSINRGETQY
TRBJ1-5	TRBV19	ASSSPGQGVRQPQH
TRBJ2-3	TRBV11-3	ASSPRTSTDTQY
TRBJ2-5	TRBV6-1	ASSELAETQY
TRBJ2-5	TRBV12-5	ASGLSLGGETQY
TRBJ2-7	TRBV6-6	ANPSLAGGPGEQY
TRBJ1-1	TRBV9	ASSVSPGTEAF
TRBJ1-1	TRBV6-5	ASSLGGSNTEAF
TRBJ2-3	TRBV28	ASSSGQGADTQY
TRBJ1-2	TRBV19	ASSTTASSAYGYT
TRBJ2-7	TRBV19	ASSIAGGIYEQY
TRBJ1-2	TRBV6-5	ASSRRGGDYGYT
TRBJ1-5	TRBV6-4	ASSEDAGRDFNSNQPQH
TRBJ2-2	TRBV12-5	ASGFHGQAGELF
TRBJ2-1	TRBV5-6	ASSPGETKQF
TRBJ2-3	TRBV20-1	SASTSPTQY